The T cell receptor beta chain under discussion was sequenced for a study of T cell responses to AZD1222 COVID-19 vaccine. Libraries were prepared by immunoSEQ multiplex PCR; TCRdb keeps only in-frame clonotypes and omits some of them. Here the sample spans approximately 140,000 clones, approximately 92% being singletons. The TCR originated in an adult in good health. The sequencing here drew on peripheral blood, taken on day 0 of AZD1222 vaccination.

For the CDR3, the DNA is TGTGCCAGCAGCTTACTGGACAGTGAAGCTTTCTTT. It is translated as CASSLLDSEAFF. V is TRBV5-6 and J is TRBJ1-1; D might be TRBD1 (6 bases). CDR3 size: 12 residues. In germline, CDR1 is SGHDT, CDR2 YYEEEE. Trimming pared 2 bases from V and 7 bases from J, leaving 9 bases between.